The TCR beta chain described here comes from a study of Ad26.COV2.S vaccination and SARS-CoV-2 variants. Germline V CDR1 and CDR2: SGHTA, FQGNSA. Trimming took 5 bases from V and 2 from J; bases not matched to a gene: 6. This CDR3 contains 17 residues. Clones were read by immunoSEQ multiplex PCR, and TCRdb kept only the in-frame ones, dropping some. This table has about 350,000 clones, just over 90% appearing once. Study-wide points: The TCR breadth and depth analyses may have understated or missed part of the total T cell responses. Vaccinated and placebo-treated recipients had similar non-spike TCR breadth. There was reportedly substantial breadth in spike-specific CD8+ and CD4+ T cell responses after vaccination.

On this clone itself: As yet, its antigen is unknown.

The rearrangement uses TRBV7-2 and TRBJ2-5, with 15 nucleotides matching TRBD2. The sequencing here drew on peripheral blood, taken after recovery from COVID-19. This clonotype originated in a human donor who had recovered from COVID-19. CDR3 region: CASSQGTSGGYQETQYF. The CDR3 bases are TGTGCCAGCAGCCAAGGGACTAGCGGGGGGTATCAAGAGACCCAGTACTTC.